This T cell receptor (beta chain) was profiled in a study of CD8 T cells in ankylosing spondylitis. The junction had 15 bases not matched to a gene; V was cut back by 6 bases and J by 6 bases. Germline V gene data show CDR1 as DFQATT and CDR2 as SNEGSKA (reference sequence). CDR3 length equals 15 residues. TCRdb itself ran the 5' RACE reads through MiXCR, one entry per CDR3 protein. The sample has around 180,000 distinct CDR3 sequences; 13% are singletons. The sequencing sample was made of blood, either unsorted or a sorted T cell fraction (not recorded which). The receptor was isolated from a female donor with ankylosing spondylitis or in good health (not recorded which). V usage is TRBV20-1 and J usage is TRBJ2-5; TRBD2 matches at 8 bases. The DNA of the CDR3 is TGCAGTGCCACCACCCTCGGGGGCGGGAGGAAGACCCAGTACTTC. Protein sequence: CSATTLGGGRKTQYF.